One T cell receptor beta chain is described in this entry. Antigen: not known. Sequencing was performed with immunoSEQ multiplex PCR; in TCRdb, only in-frame clones are kept and a portion is missing. Of 700 or so clones listed, 68% are singletons. The data derive from a study of follicular helper T cells after annual influenza vaccination. Study conclusions and caveats: Day 7 ICOS+CD38+ clones later appeared mostly in ICOS-CD38- cTfh.

The CDR3 length is 16 residues. Germline V lookup: CDR1 SGDLS, CDR2 YYNGEE. The V end was cut by 2 bases, the J end by 4 bases, with 17 bases between. The time point is: 2013-2014 season, 7 days after vaccination. The sequencing used CXCR5+ CD38+ circulating T follicular helper cells from blood, collected 7 days after influenza vaccination. Subset defined: circulating Tfh, non-naive CD4+CXCR5+PD-1+ (ICOS+CD38+ or ICOS-CD38-). The chain employs TRBV9 and TRBJ2-3; D perhaps matches TRBD2 (6 bases). The sequence came from an adult who received the influenza vaccine. CDR3 nucleotides: TGTGCCAGCAGCGTTGGACTACCAGACGGGTCAGATACGCAGTATTTT. Protein sequence: CASSVGLPDGSDTQYF.